This TCR beta chain was captured by sequencing in a study of T cells in Graves' hyperthyroidism and ophthalmopathy. CDR3 length: 18 residues. The J segment lost 0 bases and the V segment lost 2 bases, leaving 6 bases of the junction unmatched. RNA transcripts yielded amplified TCR beta CDR3 regions. The TCR CDR3 was amplified in a first-round RT-PCR using the HTBI primer set. Via MiXCR, TCRdb re-called the multiplex PCR reads, giving one row per CDR3 protein. This table holds about 700,000 distinct CDR3 sequences, over 40% found once. The sequencing sample was made of peripheral blood or thyroid tissue (not recorded which). The chain employs TRBV12-3 or TRBV12-4 and TRBJ2-6; 8 positions agree with TRBD2. This receptor was obtained from an adult man with Graves' disease, either hyperthyroidism or ophthalmopathy (not recorded which). The DNA for the CDR3 is TGTGCCAGCAGTTTACGCAAGGCGGGGGGCTCTGGGGCCAACGTCCTGACTTTC. Translating gives CASSLRKAGGSGANVLTF.